This section outlines one T cell receptor beta chain sequence together with its context. The data stem from a study of cytomegalovirus exposure and HLA in healthy donors. CDR1 is MGHRA, CDR2 YSYEKL, per germline. Trimming left V 0 bases short and J 2 bases short, with 11 bases between. The CDR3 loop spans 16 amino acids. In the PCR, 60 Vbeta and 13 Jbeta primers were used. Only in-frame clones appear in the TCRdb table, and some are missing; sequencing was by immunoSEQ multiplex PCR. The sample consists of about 81,000 clones, 77% of them appearing once. The sequence was collected from a man aged 50-59 years in good health and CMV-seropositive. The chain links TRBV4-1 to TRBJ2-1, with D maybe TRBD1 (6 bases). What was sequenced was PBMCs. Here the CDR3 DNA reads TGCGCCAGCAGCCAAGATCCACAGGGACCCTACAATGAGCAGTTCTTC. Translated, it gives CASSQDPQGPYNEQFF.